Here is one TCR beta chain with its context. As yet, its antigen is unknown. CDR3 size: 16 residues. Germline CDR1 is MNHEY and CDR2 is SVGAGI. The V segment lost 0 bases and the J segment 8 bases; nucleotides outside the gene matches: 9. The repertoire was sequenced with immunoSEQ multiplex PCR; TCRdb's copy has only in-frame clones and lacks some. The sample lists about 150,000 clones, 91% occurring once. These data originate in a study of T cell responses to AZD1222 COVID-19 vaccine. General observations from the study: Only after the peak T cell response were repertoires sampled. Once two AZD1222 doses were given, Spike-specific TCR breadth and depth went up. Unmutated variant regions reportedly attract nearly half of all spike-specific TCRs.

This sequence originates from an adult in good health. Source: peripheral blood, taken on day 0 of AZD1222 vaccination. V and J are TRBV6-5 and TRBJ1-4; 7 bases are shared with TRBD1. The CDR3 reads CASSYSPGGGEEKLFF. CDR3 DNA: TGTGCCAGCAGTTACTCCCCAGGAGGGGGCGAAGAAAAACTGTTTTTT.